This T cell receptor beta chain emerged from a study of T cell repertoires in cytomegalovirus infection. Overall study context: It can be stated that public TCR beta signatures indicated CMV infection as well as a matching HLA type. Study-level findings and limits: Summed public TCR beta family frequency identified CMV carriers bearing the relevant HLA. The response measured ex vivo was dominated by TCR beta clonotypes (HLA-C-restricted and CMV-specific).

Germline CDR1 SQVTM, CDR2 ANQGSEA. The CDR3 sequence is 16 residues long. The V segment lost 4 bases and the J segment 1 base; nucleotides outside the gene matches: 12. TCRdb re-called the reads with MiXCR, one entry per CDR3 protein. The data hold 290,000 or so distinct CDR3 sequences, with about 9.2% observed a single time. This clonotype has a count of ten or more. Its antigen is as yet unknown. The receptor was derived from a human donor in good health (CMV status not recorded). Some clones in this sample may be carry-over from other donors' samples. This rearrangement joins TRBV29-1 to TRBJ1-1, with TRBD1 identical over 7 bases. The sequencing input was PBMCs. The CDR3 sequence is CSVALYGQATNTEAFF. DNA of the CDR3: TGCAGCGTTGCCCTCTACGGACAGGCCACGAACACTGAAGCTTTCTTT.